The 10 T cell receptor beta chains given below trace back to one sample, sequenced in a study of cytomegalovirus exposure and HLA in healthy donors. Primers included in the PCR were 60 Vbeta and 13 Jbeta primers. Method: immunoSEQ multiplex PCR; TCRdb's copy keeps in-frame clones and lacks some. The sample has some 87,000 clones; about 79% are singletons. The sample was PBMCs. The receptors originated from a man between 18 and 29 years old in good health and CMV-seropositive.

The chain employs TRBV5-1 and TRBJ1-2; tentative D call: TRBD1 (5 bases). This CDR3 is 13 amino acids long. V was clipped by 2 bases and J by 4 bases, with 9 bases between them. Germline loops: CDR1 SGHRS, CDR2 YFSETQ. CDR3 DNA: TGCGCCAGCAGCTTAGGGGCAGCCTATGGCTACACCTTC. The encoded protein is CASSLGAAYGYTF. The whole variable domain, remainder taken from reference TRBV5-1 and TRBJ1-2, is KAGVTQTPRYLIKTRGQQVTLSCSPISGHRSVSWYQQTPGQGLQFLFEYFSETQRNKGNFPGRFSGRQFSNSRSEMNVSTLELGDSALYLCASSLGAAYGYTFGSGTRLTVV.

This clone was observed a single time. The chain carries TRBV27 and TRBJ1-1, with 8 bases aligning to TRBD1. The germline CDR1 and CDR2 sequences are MNHEY and SMNVEV (reference sequence). V lost 5 bases, J lost 6 bases, and 8 bases stayed unmatched. The CDR3 has 14 residues. The CDR3: CASSALTGASEAFF. The CDR3 DNA sequence: TGTGCCAGCAGTGCCTTGACAGGGGCCTCTGAAGCTTTCTTT.

V usage is TRBV5-1 and J usage is TRBJ2-4, with a weak D call TRBD1 (6 bases). V lost 4 bases and J 7 bases, leaving 15 bases between the germline ends. Germline V gives CDR1 SGHRS, CDR2 YFSETQ. The CDR3 runs 14 residues. The CDR3 loop is CASSVNRERNIQYF. The CDR3 DNA reads as TGCGCCAGCAGCGTTAACAGGGAACGTAACATTCAGTACTTC.

This clone was seen only once. The chain employs TRBV6-5 and TRBJ1-2, with 7 bases aligning to TRBD1. This CDR3 spans 15 amino acids. From germline, CDR1 is MNHEY and CDR2 SVGAGI. Trimming took 0 bases from V and 4 from J; bases not matched to a gene: 5. The CDR3 sequence is CASSYSRAGGYGYTF. In nucleotides, the CDR3 is TGTGCCAGCAGTTACTCGAGGGCAGGGGGCTATGGCTACACCTTC.

V and J are TRBV29-1 and TRBJ2-2, with a tentative D call TRBD1 (6 bases). From germline, CDR1 is SQVTM and CDR2 ANQGSEA. The V end was cut by 6 bases, the J end by 6 bases, with 17 bases between. The CDR3 runs to 14 residues. The CDR3 region is CSVQLQGLAGELFF. Written as DNA, the CDR3 is TGCAGCGTCCAGTTGCAGGGGTTGGCCGGGGAGCTGTTTTTT.

This chain links TRBV10-3 with TRBJ2-7; D is unresolved. Germline lookup yields CDR1 ENHRY and CDR2 SYGVKD. V lost 8 bases to trimming and J lost 1 base, with 9 bases between them. The CDR3 is 12 amino acids. The CDR3 DNA follows: TGTGCCATCTCCCGAGATTCCTACGAGCAGTACTTC. Its protein product is CAISRDSYEQYF.

CDR3 coding DNA: TGTGCCAGCAGCTGGACAGGGGAGGGAATCTACACCTTC. Amino acids: CASSWTGEGIYTF. The V call is TRBV7-3, the J call TRBJ1-2; the match to TRBD1 covers 9 bases. The CDR3 sequence is 13 residues long. Unmatched junction bases numbered 7, after V lost 4 bases and J lost 10 bases. The germline CDR1 and CDR2 sequences are SGHTA and FQGTGA.

The V gene is TRBV28, the J gene TRBJ2-7; weak D call: TRBD2 (5 bases). The CDR3 has 14 residues. The germline V gene encodes CDR1 MDHEN and CDR2 SYDVKM. Trimming removed 9 bases at V and 0 bases at J, with 15 bases between. The CDR3 nucleotides are TGTGCCAGTCAGGAGAGCGGAAGCTCCTACGAGCAGTACTTC. This gives the protein CASQESGSSYEQYF.

The chain couples TRBV4-1 to TRBJ1-5; possible D gene TRBD1, 6 bases. The germline V gene has CDR1 MGHRA and CDR2 YSYEKL. Trimming stripped 2 bases from V and 3 bases from J, with 17 bases between. The CDR3 runs 17 residues. The CDR3 coding sequence is TGCGCCAGCAGCCAATCCCTAATCAGGGGTCCCAATCAGCCCCAGCATTTT. Its translation: CASSQSLIRGPNQPQHF.

About this clone itself: At one boundary the junction diverges from the germline segment, which might be a read error. The gene calls are TRBV28 and TRBJ2-7, with 9 bases identical to TRBD2. CDR3 length: 20 amino acids. In germline, CDR1 is MDHEN, CDR2 SYDVKM. The chain's CDR3 is CASSVWGAAGGVGSSYEQYF. Written as DNA, the CDR3 is TGTGCCAGCAGTGTATGGGGCGCCGCGGGAGGGGTAGGGAGCTCCTACGAGCAGTACTTC.